The clone carrying this TCR beta chain showed up just a few times. Its cognate antigen is unknown. These data originate in a study of shared clonotypes between healthy human individuals. Study conclusions and caveats: The study generally estimated greater richness for naive than memory subsets.

The donors, healthy adults who were HIV-negative, had experienced no recent acute infections or vaccinations. CD4+ cell separation produced CD45RA+ naive and CD45RA-negative memory subsets. The repertoire was sequenced with immunoSEQ multiplex PCR; TCRdb's copy has only in-frame clones and lacks some. Here the sample spans around 980,000 clones, approximately 78% being singletons. The sequencing sample was made of memory CD4+ T cells from PBMCs. The subset here: CD45RA-negative fraction. This TCR derives from a man between 18 and 29 years old in good health. Some clones in this sample may be carry-over from other donors' samples.

CDR3 residues: CASSLQGSYGYTF. DNA for the CDR3: TGTGCCAGCAGCTTGCAGGGAAGCTATGGCTACACCTTC. V gene TRBV5-5 combines with J gene TRBJ1-2; possible D gene TRBD1, 5 bases. Germline V gives CDR1 SGHKS, CDR2 YYEKEE (reference sequence). The CDR3 runs to 13 residues. V was pared by 1 base and J by 4 bases, with 8 bases between. Drawing the rest from reference TRBV5-5 and TRBJ1-2, the complete variable domain is DAGVTQSPTHLIKTRGQQVTLRCSPISGHKSVSWYQQVLGQGPQFIFQYYEKEERGRGNFPDRFSARQFPNYSSELNVNALLLGDSALYLCASSLQGSYGYTFGSGTRLTVV.